The following is a TCR beta chain sequence with its context. The assay was immunoSEQ multiplex PCR, and TCRdb's table has in-frame clones only and misses some. The data hold about 78,000 clones, with 89% observed a single time. The time point was: blood 4 weeks post-SBRT, at nephrectomy. Treatment specified: 15 Gy SBRT to primary tumor, nephrectomy 4 weeks later. Nephrectomy followed 15 Gy stereotactic body radiation by 4 weeks. After SBRT, blood was collected at 2 and 4 weeks, plus baseline. This renal cell carcinoma was of the clear cell type. The V gene lost 0 bases and the J gene lost 5 bases, with 15 bases spanning the gap. The CDR3 runs to 15 residues. Germline assignment: CDR1 SGDLS and CDR2 YYNGEE. This sample is drawn from a study of radiation and T cells in renal cell carcinoma.

The source is a woman aged 65 to 85 with renal cell carcinoma. The V and J genes are TRBV9 and TRBJ2-7, with a weak D call TRBD1 (6 bases). Sample: blood, taken from a patient whose treatment included radiotherapy and nephrectomy. This CDR3 reads CASSVAGAFRDEQYF. CDR3 DNA sequence: TGTGCCAGCAGCGTAGCAGGGGCCTTTAGGGACGAGCAGTACTTC.